These 7 T cell receptor beta chains were sequenced from one sample in a study of T cells after yellow fever vaccination. In TCRdb, the 5' RACE reads were re-called with MiXCR into one record per CDR3 protein. Seen here are some 670,000 distinct CDR3 sequences, about 12% observed once, and the top ten hold about 16%. The material was PBMCs, obtained on the day of the yellow fever booster vaccination. The source of these receptors is a man younger than 45 who received the YFV17D yellow fever vaccine.

This clonotype has a count of ten or more. The CDR3 region is CASSVEASGSYEQYF. CDR3 coding DNA: TGTGCCAGCAGCGTAGAGGCTAGCGGCTCCTACGAGCAGTACTTC. The gene calls are TRBV9 and TRBJ2-7, with 7 positions matching TRBD2. J gave up 0 bases and V 0 bases, and 3 bases lay outside the gene matches. The CDR3 is made up of 15 amino acids. Germline V CDR1 and CDR2: SGDLS, YYNGEE.

This clonotype was seen ten or more times. The DNA of the CDR3 is TGTGCCAGCAGCCCGGACAGGGGCAGGGACGAGCAGTACTTC. Translating gives CASSPDRGRDEQYF. The chain employs TRBV7-9 and TRBJ2-7; 9 bases agree with TRBD1. Trimming removed 5 bases from V and 5 bases from J; junction bases left unmatched: 7. The CDR3 has 14 amino acids. The V gene's germline CDR1 is SEHNR and CDR2 FQNEAQ (reference sequence).

This clonotype was recorded many times. V is TRBV20-1 and J is TRBJ1-4; no reliable D call. Deletions cut 0 bases from V and 8 bases from J, with 10 bases between. Germline V gene lookup returns CDR1 DFQATT and CDR2 SNEGSKA (reference sequence). The CDR3 is made up of 13 amino acids. The chain's CDR3 is CSARDGPGEKLFF. The CDR3 DNA follows: TGCAGTGCTAGAGATGGTCCGGGAGAAAAACTGTTTTTT.

This clonotype was counted a few times. The rearrangement uses TRBV12-3 or TRBV12-4 and TRBJ1-3; no definite D call. This CDR3 has 12 amino acids. The V gene lost 6 bases and the J gene lost 2 bases, with 5 bases spanning the gap. Here the CDR3 DNA reads TGTGCCAGCAGCAAAACTGGAAACACCATATATTTT. It encodes CASSKTGNTIYF.

The chain has TRBV11-3 and TRBJ2-3; TRBD2 might be the D (5 bases). Germline-derived CDR1 and CDR2 are SGHNT and YENEEA. The CDR3 loop spans 15 amino acids. V was cut by 4 bases and J by 7 bases, with 18 bases left in between. CDR3 sequence: CASSWASSPGNTQYF. CDR3 DNA: TGTGCCAGCAGCTGGGCTAGCTCCCCGGGGAATACGCAGTATTTT.

The chain joins TRBV7-9 to TRBJ2-1; the D is unclear. The V gene's germline CDR1 is SEHNR and CDR2 FQNEAQ (reference sequence). The V end lost 1 base, the J end lost 3 bases, and 10 bases lay between the germline ends. The CDR3 extends over 15 amino acids. The CDR3 region is CASSLGSPIYNEQFF. The DNA for the CDR3 is TGTGCCAGCAGCTTAGGCAGCCCCATCTACAATGAGCAGTTCTTC.

This clonotype was found a few times. The chain is built from TRBV18 and TRBJ1-6, with TRBD1 matching 7 bases. J gave up 9 bases and V 3 bases, and 8 bases lay outside the gene matches. The CDR3 length is 15 residues. From germline, CDR1 is KGHSH and CDR2 LQKENI. The CDR3 loop reads CASSPTEGAGSPLHF. CDR3 nucleotide sequence: TGTGCCAGCTCACCCACAGAGGGGGCCGGTTCACCCCTCCACTTT.